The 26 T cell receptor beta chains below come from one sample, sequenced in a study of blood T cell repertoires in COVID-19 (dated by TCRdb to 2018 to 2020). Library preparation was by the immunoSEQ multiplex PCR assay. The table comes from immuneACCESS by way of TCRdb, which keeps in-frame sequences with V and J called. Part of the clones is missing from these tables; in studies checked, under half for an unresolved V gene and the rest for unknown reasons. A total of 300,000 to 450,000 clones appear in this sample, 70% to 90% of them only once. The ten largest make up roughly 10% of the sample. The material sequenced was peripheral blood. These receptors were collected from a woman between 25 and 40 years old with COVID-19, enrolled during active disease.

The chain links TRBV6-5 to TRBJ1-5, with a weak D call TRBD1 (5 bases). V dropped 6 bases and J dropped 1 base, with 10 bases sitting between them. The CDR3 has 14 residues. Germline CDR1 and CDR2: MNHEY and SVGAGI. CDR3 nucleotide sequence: TGTGCCAGCAGGGGGGGGGTGAGCAATCAGCCCCAGCATTTT. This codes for CASRGGVSNQPQHF.

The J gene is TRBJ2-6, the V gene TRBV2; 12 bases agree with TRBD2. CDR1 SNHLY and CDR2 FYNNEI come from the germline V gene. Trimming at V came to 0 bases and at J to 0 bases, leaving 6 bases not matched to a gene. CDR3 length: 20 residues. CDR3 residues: CASSEAIGTSGLSGANVLTF. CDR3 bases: TGTGCCAGCAGTGAAGCGATTGGGACTAGCGGGCTCTCTGGGGCCAACGTCCTGACTTTC. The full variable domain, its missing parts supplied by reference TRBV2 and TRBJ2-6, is EPEVTQTPSHQVTQMGQEVILRCVPISNHLYFYWYRQILGQKVEFLVSFYNNEISEKSEIFDDQFSVERPDGSNFTLKIRSTKLEDSAMYFCASSEAIGTSGLSGANVLTFGAGSRLTVL.

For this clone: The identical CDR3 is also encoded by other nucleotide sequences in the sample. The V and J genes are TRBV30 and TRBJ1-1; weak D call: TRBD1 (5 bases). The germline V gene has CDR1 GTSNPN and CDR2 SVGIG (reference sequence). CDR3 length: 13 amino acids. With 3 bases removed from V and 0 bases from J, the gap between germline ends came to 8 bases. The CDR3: CAWRDTLNTEAFF. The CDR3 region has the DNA TGTGCCTGGAGGGACACGTTGAACACTGAAGCTTTCTTT.

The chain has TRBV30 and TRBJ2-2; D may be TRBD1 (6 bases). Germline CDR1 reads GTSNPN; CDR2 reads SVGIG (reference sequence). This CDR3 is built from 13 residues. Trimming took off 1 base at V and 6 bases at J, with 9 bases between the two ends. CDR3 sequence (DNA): TGTGCCTGGAGTGGGGGGCTGGCCGGGGAGCTGTTTTTT. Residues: CAWSGGLAGELFF.

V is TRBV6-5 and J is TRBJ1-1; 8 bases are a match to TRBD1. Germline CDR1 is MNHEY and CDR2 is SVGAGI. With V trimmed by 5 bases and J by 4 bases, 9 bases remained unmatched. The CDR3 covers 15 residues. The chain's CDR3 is CASSRPGQGSTEAFF. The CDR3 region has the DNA TGTGCCAGCAGTCGACCCGGACAGGGAAGCACTGAAGCTTTCTTT.

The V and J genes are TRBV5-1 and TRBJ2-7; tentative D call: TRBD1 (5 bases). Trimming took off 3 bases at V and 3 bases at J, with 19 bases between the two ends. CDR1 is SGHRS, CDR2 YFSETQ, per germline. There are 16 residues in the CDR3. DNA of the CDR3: TGCGCCAGCAGCTACGTACCCCAGGGCCGGGTCTACGAGCAGTACTTC. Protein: CASSYVPQGRVYEQYF. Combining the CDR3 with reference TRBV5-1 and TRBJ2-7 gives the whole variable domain KAGVTQTPRYLIKTRGQQVTLSCSPISGHRSVSWYQQTPGQGLQFLFEYFSETQRNKGNFPGRFSGRQFSNSRSEMNVSTLELGDSALYLCASSYVPQGRVYEQYFGPGTRLTVT.

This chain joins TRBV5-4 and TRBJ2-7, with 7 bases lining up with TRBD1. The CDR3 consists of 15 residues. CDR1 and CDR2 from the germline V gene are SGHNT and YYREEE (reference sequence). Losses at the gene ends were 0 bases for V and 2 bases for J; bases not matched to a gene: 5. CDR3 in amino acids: CASSLGRGLPYEQYF. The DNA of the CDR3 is TGTGCCAGCAGCTTGGGAAGGGGGCTACCCTACGAGCAGTACTTC. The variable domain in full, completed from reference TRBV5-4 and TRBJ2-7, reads ETGVTQSPTHLIKTRGQQVTLRCSSQSGHNTVSWYQQALGQGPQFIFQYYREEENGRGNFPPRFSGLQFPNYSSELNVNALELDDSALYLCASSLGRGLPYEQYFGPGTRLTVT.

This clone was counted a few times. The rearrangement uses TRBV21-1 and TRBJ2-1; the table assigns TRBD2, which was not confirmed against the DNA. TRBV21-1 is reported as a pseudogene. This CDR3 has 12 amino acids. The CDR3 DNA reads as TGTGCCAGCACGTTATCCTACAATGAGCAGTTCTTC. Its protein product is CASTLSYNEQFF.

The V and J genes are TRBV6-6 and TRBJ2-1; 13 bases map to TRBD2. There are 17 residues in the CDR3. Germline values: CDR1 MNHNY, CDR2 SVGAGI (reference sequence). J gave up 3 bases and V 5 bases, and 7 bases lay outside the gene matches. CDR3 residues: CASSPGLAGDLYNEQFF. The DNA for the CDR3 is TGTGCCAGCAGTCCTGGACTAGCGGGAGACCTCTACAATGAGCAGTTCTTC.

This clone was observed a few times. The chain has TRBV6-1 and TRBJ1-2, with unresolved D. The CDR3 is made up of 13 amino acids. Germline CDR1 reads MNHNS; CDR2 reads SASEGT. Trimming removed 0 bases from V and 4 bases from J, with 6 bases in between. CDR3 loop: CASSEARVYGYTF. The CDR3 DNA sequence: TGTGCCAGCAGTGAAGCGCGAGTCTATGGCTACACCTTC.

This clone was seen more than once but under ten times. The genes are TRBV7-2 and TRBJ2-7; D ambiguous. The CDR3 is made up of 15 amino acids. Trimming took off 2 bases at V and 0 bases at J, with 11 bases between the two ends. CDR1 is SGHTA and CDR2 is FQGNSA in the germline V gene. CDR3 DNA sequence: TGTGCCAGCAGCTTATATCCCACAGACTCCTACGAGCAGTACTTC. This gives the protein CASSLYPTDSYEQYF.

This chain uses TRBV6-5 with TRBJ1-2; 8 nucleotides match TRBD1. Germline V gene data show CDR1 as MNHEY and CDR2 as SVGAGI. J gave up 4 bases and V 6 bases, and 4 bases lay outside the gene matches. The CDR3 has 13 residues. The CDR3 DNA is TGTGCCAGCAGACTCACAGGGGGCTATGGCTACACCTTC. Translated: CASRLTGGYGYTF.

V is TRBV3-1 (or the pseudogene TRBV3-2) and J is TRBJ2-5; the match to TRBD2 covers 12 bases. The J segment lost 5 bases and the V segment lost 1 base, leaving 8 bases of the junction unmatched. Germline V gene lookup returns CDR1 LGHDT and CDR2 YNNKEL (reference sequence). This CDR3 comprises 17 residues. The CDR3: CASSQGTSGIRSETQYF. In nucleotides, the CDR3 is TGTGCCAGCAGCCAAGGGACTAGCGGGATTAGGAGCGAGACCCAGTACTTC.

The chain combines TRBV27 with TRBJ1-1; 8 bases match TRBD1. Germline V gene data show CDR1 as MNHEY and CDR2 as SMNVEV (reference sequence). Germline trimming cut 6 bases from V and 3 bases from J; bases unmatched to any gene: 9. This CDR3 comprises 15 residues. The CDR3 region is CASRIKQGGYTEAFF. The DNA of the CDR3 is TGTGCCAGCAGAATAAAACAGGGGGGGTACACTGAAGCTTTCTTT.

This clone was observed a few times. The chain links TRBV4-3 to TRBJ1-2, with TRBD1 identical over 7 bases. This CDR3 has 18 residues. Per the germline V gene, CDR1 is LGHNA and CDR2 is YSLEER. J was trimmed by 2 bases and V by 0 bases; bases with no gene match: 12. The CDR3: CASSQDQGGGGLNYGYTF. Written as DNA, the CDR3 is TGCGCCAGCAGCCAAGATCAAGGCGGAGGGGGCCTAAACTATGGCTACACCTTC.

The CDR3 DNA is TGTGCCAGCAGTTACTCGATTGGATCGGGATCCTACGAGCAGTACTTC. Translation gives CASSYSIGSGSYEQYF. V is TRBV6-5 and J is TRBJ2-7; D is perhaps TRBD2 (5 bases). CDR3 length equals 16 residues. V lost 0 bases and J 1 base, leaving 13 bases between the germline ends. Germline V lookup: CDR1 MNHEY, CDR2 SVGAGI.

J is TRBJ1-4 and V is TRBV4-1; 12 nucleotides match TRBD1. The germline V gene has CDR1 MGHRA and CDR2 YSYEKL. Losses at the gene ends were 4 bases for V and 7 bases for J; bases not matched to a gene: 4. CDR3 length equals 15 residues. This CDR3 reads CASSPRDRGPEKLFF. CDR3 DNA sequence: TGCGCCAGCAGCCCCCGGGACAGGGGGCCTGAAAAACTGTTTTTT.

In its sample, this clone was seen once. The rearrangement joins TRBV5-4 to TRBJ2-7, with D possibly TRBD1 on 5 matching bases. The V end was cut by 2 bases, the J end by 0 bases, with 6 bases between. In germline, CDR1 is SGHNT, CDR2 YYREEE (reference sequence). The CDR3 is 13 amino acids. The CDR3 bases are TGTGCCAGCAGCTTTCAGGGCTCCTACGAGCAGTACTTC. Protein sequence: CASSFQGSYEQYF.

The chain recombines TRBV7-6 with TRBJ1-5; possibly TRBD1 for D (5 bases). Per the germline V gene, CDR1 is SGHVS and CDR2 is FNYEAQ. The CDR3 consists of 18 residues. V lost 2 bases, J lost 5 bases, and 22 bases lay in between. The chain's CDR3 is CASSLQLGRKPFDQPQHF. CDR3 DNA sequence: TGTGCCAGCAGCTTACAGCTGGGGCGCAAACCCTTCGATCAGCCCCAGCATTTT.

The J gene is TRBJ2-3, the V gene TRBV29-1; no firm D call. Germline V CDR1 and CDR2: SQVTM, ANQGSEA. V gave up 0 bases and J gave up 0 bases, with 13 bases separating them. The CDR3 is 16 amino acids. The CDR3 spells CSVEDLTEISTDTQYF. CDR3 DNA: TGCAGCGTTGAAGATCTAACGGAGATTAGCACAGATACGCAGTATTTT.

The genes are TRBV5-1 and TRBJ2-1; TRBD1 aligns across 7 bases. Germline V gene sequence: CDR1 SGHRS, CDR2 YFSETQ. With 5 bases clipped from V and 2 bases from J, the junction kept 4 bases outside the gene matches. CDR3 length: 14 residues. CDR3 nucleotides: TGCGCCAGCAGAGACGACAGGGCCTACAATGAGCAGTTCTTC. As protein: CASRDDRAYNEQFF.

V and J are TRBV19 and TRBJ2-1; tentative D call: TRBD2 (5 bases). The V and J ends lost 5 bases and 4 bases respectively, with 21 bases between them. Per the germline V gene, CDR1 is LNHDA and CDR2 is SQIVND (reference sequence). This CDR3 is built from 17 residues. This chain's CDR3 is CASSPRGPIGGYNEQFF. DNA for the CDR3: TGTGCCAGTAGTCCCCGGGGTCCGATAGGCGGTTACAATGAGCAGTTCTTC.

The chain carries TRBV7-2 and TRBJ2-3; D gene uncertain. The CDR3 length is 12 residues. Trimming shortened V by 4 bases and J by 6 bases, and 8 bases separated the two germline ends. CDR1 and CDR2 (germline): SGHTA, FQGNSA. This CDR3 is CASSSTRDTQYF. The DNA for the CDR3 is TGTGCCAGCAGCTCCACGCGGGATACGCAGTATTTT.

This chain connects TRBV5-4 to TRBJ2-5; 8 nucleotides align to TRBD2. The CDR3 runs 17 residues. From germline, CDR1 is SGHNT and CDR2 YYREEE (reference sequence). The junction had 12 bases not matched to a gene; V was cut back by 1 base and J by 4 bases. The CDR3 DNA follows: TGTGCCAGCAGCTTGCCCGGTCCAGCGGGAGTGGCAGAGACCCAGTACTTC. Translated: CASSLPGPAGVAETQYF.

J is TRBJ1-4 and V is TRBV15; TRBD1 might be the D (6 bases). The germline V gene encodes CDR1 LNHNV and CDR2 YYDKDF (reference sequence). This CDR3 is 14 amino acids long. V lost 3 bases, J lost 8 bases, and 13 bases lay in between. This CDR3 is CATSRGGAGEKLFF. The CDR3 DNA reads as TGTGCCACCAGCAGGGGGGGGGCAGGGGAAAAACTGTTTTTT. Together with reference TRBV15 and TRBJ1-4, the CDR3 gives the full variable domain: DAMVIQNPRYQVTQFGKPVTLSCSQTLNHNVMYWYQQKSSQAPKLLFHYYDKDFNNEADTPDNFQSRRPNTSFCFLDIRSPGLGDTAMYLCATSRGGAGEKLFFGSGTQLSVL.

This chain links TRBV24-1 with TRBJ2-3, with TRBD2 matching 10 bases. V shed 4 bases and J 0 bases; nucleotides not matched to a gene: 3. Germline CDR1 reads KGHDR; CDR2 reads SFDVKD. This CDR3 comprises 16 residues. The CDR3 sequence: CATSDQTSGSTDTQYF. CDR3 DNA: TGTGCCACCAGTGACCAGACTAGCGGGAGCACAGATACGCAGTATTTT.